The 10 T cell receptor beta chains below were found in one sample sequenced in a study of PD-L1 blockade in urothelial cancer. Regarding time point: peripheral blood 6 weeks after treatment start. Assay used: immunoSEQ multiplex PCR; TCRdb lists only in-frame clones, some missing. The sample yields some 31,000 clones, roughly 84% seen once. This sample comprised PBMCs, obtained around atezolizumab (anti-PD-L1) treatment. Source of these receptors: a man between 65 and 85 years old with urothelial cancer.

The chain uses TRBV9 and TRBJ2-6; D is undetermined. This CDR3 has 15 amino acids. Trimming stripped 2 bases from V and 3 bases from J, with 9 bases between. Germline V lookup: CDR1 SGDLS, CDR2 YYNGEE. The CDR3 DNA sequence: TGTGCCAGCAGCGTCTATCGTGATGGGGCCAACGTCCTGACTTTC. It translates to CASSVYRDGANVLTF.

This clone appeared a few times. This chain uses TRBV27 with TRBJ1-2; 7 nucleotides align to TRBD1. V lost 6 bases, J lost 4 bases, and 5 bases stayed unmatched. Germline CDR1 reads MNHEY; CDR2 reads SMNVEV (reference sequence). The CDR3 is 13 amino acids. The CDR3 nucleotides read TGTGCCAGCAGCCCACAGGGGTCCTATGGCTACACCTTC. Encoded protein: CASSPQGSYGYTF.

J is TRBJ2-7 and V is TRBV19; maybe TRBD1 (5 bases). The V gene's germline CDR1 is LNHDA and CDR2 SQIVND (reference sequence). There are 13 residues in the CDR3. Trimming cost V 8 bases and J 3 bases, with 14 bases left between them. This CDR3 is CASSRTRDYEQYF. The CDR3 nucleotides are TGTGCCAGTTCCCGGACACGAGACTACGAGCAGTACTTC.

The chain is built from TRBV7-6 and TRBJ2-2; D is unresolved. The CDR3 covers 13 residues. Germline V CDR1 and CDR2: SGHVS, FNYEAQ. The V end lost 4 bases, the J end lost 6 bases, and 9 bases lay between the germline ends. CDR3 in amino acids: CASSSSEPGELFF. DNA of the CDR3: TGTGCCAGCAGCTCCTCAGAACCCGGGGAGCTGTTTTTT.

The genes are TRBV7-6 and TRBJ1-2; 7 bases are shared with TRBD1. CDR1 and CDR2 from the germline V gene are SGHVS and FNYEAQ. V dropped 0 bases and J dropped 0; count of bases not matched to a gene: 7. The CDR3 spans 17 residues. The CDR3 is CASSLARDSNSNYGYTF. The DNA for the CDR3 is TGTGCCAGCAGCTTAGCGCGGGACAGCAACTCTAACTATGGCTACACCTTC.

The CDR3 region is CASSPGREETQYF. CDR3 coding DNA: TGTGCCAGCTCACCAGGGAGAGAAGAGACCCAGTACTTC. V usage is TRBV18 and J usage is TRBJ2-5; maybe TRBD2 (5 bases). The V and J ends lost 2 bases and 3 bases respectively, with 7 bases between them. Germline V lookup: CDR1 KGHSH, CDR2 LQKENI. This CDR3 has 13 residues.

CDR3 protein: CASSQSNGGGNEQFF. In DNA form, the CDR3 reads TGCGCCAGCAGTCAATCTAACGGGGGGGGCAATGAGCAGTTCTTC. This chain joins TRBV23-1 and TRBJ2-1, with 8 bases lining up with TRBD2. TRBV23-1 is classed as an ORF, of uncertain function. The CDR3 contains 15 residues. Trimming at V came to 0 bases and at J to 6 bases, leaving 4 bases not matched to a gene.

The chain combines TRBV9 with TRBJ2-7, with D maybe TRBD1 (7 bases). The ends were cut back, 0 bases at V and 1 base at J, with 17 bases in the middle. CDR1 is SGDLS and CDR2 is YYNGEE in the germline V gene. CDR3 length equals 17 residues. CDR3 sequence: CASSVGGGQDDSYEQYF. CDR3 coding DNA: TGTGCCAGCAGCGTAGGGGGAGGACAGGACGATTCCTACGAGCAGTACTTC.

The CDR3 DNA sequence: TGTGCCAGTAGTATCGCGGGAAATTACGAGCAGTACTTC. It yields the protein CASSIAGNYEQYF. The V call is TRBV19, the J call TRBJ2-7, with D tentatively TRBD2 (6 bases). The CDR3 is made up of 13 amino acids. The germline gives CDR1 LNHDA, CDR2 SQIVND (reference sequence). V lost 3 bases, J lost 4 bases, and 10 bases lay in between.

The chain carries TRBV7-2 and TRBJ1-5; 7 positions agree with TRBD1. The CDR3 runs 13 residues. Looked up from germline, CDR1 is SGHTA and CDR2 is FQGNSA. Trimming removed 5 bases from V and 4 bases from J; junction bases left unmatched: 2. Here the CDR3 reads CASSRDRNQPQHF. CDR3 coding DNA: TGTGCCAGCAGCCGGGACAGAAATCAGCCCCAGCATTTT.